This T cell receptor beta chain was captured in a study of vaccination and CD4 T cells after COVID-19. As for the study in general: Overlapping SARS-CoV-2, HCoV-NL63, HCoV-OC43 and HCoV-229E spike peptides stimulated the cells.

Germline V gene data show CDR1 as KGHDR and CDR2 as SFDVKD. This CDR3 is 14 amino acids long. V lost 3 bases and J 1 base, leaving 8 bases between the germline ends. A remark on this clonotype: Its antigen is undetermined.

Sequencing of the DNA from cultured CD4+ T cells was carried out with the Oncomine TCR Beta short-read assay. TCRdb fed the PCR reads into MiXCR, producing one record per CDR3 protein. Counted here are around 15,000 distinct CDR3 sequences, 75% to 80% occurring once; the ten biggest clones make up 8% to 10%. General study points: The study examined relatively few convalescent patients and included no early post-infection timepoints.

Treatment here: roughly 10-day PBMC culture with coronavirus spike peptide pools or control peptides (ViraFEST assay). Before TCRs were sequenced, ViraFEST expanded antigen-specific T cells with peptide pools. This clonotype was obtained from a human donor who received a COVID-19 vaccine. V is TRBV24-1 and J is TRBJ1-1, with no clear D. The sample was CD4+ T cells from blood, cultured in vitro, taken after SARS-CoV-2 vaccination. The DNA for the CDR3 is TGTGCCACCAGTGATCCGCACAGGAACACTGAAGCTTTCTTT. Its translation: CATSDPHRNTEAFF.